One sample yielded the 19 T cell receptor beta chains listed below, sequenced in a study of T cells after yellow fever vaccination (dated by TCRdb to the late 2010s). The treatment or condition label corresponds to: live attenuated yellow fever vaccine strain. Libraries came from 5' RACE. The listed sequencing device is Illumina HiSeq 2500. TCRdb handled the public reads itself, with Q25 trimming in fastp and clone calling in MiXCR, and kept productive beta chains. Rows merge per CDR3 protein into single entries with the most common DNA and genes. This sample lists approximately 350,000 distinct CDR3 sequences; around 10% were detected once. Jointly, the top ten make up 18% of the sample. The sample in question was PBMCs, obtained on the day of the first yellow fever vaccination. Receptor source: a man aged 18-30 years who received the YFV17D yellow fever vaccine.

The chain couples TRBV7-8 to TRBJ2-4; 13 bases agree with TRBD2. CDR1 and CDR2 (germline): SGHVS, FQNEAQ. CDR3 length: 18 residues. Losses at the gene ends were 2 bases for V and 0 bases for J; bases not matched to a gene: 4. The CDR3 is CASSLPGLAGVAKNIQYF. CDR3 in DNA: TGTGCCAGCAGCTTACCCGGACTAGCGGGGGTAGCCAAAAACATTCAGTACTTC.

This clonotype was observed at least ten times. The rearrangement links TRBV7-8 to TRBJ2-2; D not certain. CDR1 is SGHVS, CDR2 FQNEAQ, per germline. This CDR3 is 12 amino acids long. Trimming took 0 bases from V and 7 from J, leaving 3 bases between them. CDR3 DNA: TGTGCCAGCAGCTTAGCGCACGGGGAGCTGTTTTTT. Amino acids: CASSLAHGELFF.

The chain combines TRBV12-3 or TRBV12-4 with TRBJ2-2; no reliable D call. Deletions cut 3 bases from V and 5 bases from J, with 7 bases between. This CDR3 region has 13 residues. CDR3 in amino acids: CASSFVGTGELFF. Written as DNA, the CDR3 is TGTGCCAGCAGTTTCGTAGGGACCGGGGAGCTGTTTTTT.

This clonotype was seen a few times. The rearrangement links TRBV4-3 to TRBJ1-6, with a weak D call TRBD1 (5 bases). This CDR3 region has 16 residues. CDR1 and CDR2 (germline): LGHNA, YSLEER. V dropped 4 bases and J dropped 4 bases, with 14 bases sitting between them. In DNA, the CDR3 is TGCGCCAGCAGCCTCGGTTTGGACAAGTATAATTCACCCCTCCACTTT. Encoded protein: CASSLGLDKYNSPLHF.

This clonotype was seen only a few times. V usage is TRBV7-2 and J usage is TRBJ2-3; D gene uncertain. CDR1 and CDR2 from the germline V gene are SGHTA and FQGNSA. The CDR3 loop spans 15 amino acids. V lost 6 bases and J lost 0, with 13 bases in between. The CDR3 sequence: CASSFYSSSTDTQYF. As DNA, the CDR3 is TGTGCCAGCAGTTTTTATTCCTCTAGCACAGATACGCAGTATTTT.

There are many counts of this clonotype. This CDR3 reads CASSPDGTPGSYYNEQFF. CDR3 DNA: TGTGCCAGCAGCCCTGACGGGACACCGGGGTCCTACTACAATGAGCAGTTCTTC. The V and J genes are TRBV11-2 and TRBJ2-1; tentatively, D is TRBD1 (6 bases). V dropped 5 bases and J dropped 3 bases, with 23 bases sitting between them. The V gene's germline CDR1 is SGHAT and CDR2 FQNNGV. This CDR3 spans 18 amino acids.

This chain joins TRBV28 and TRBJ2-1, with 9 bases that match TRBD2. The CDR3 extends over 17 amino acids. V trimming: 5 bases; J trimming: 6 bases; junction bases outside the gene matches: 14. Looked up from germline, CDR1 is MDHEN and CDR2 is SYDVKM. The CDR3 nucleotides are TGTGCCAGCAGTCCTTTAGCGGGGGCCGCTTACATCAATGAGCAGTTCTTC. This gives the protein CASSPLAGAAYINEQFF.

This chain uses TRBV7-8 with TRBJ2-5; maybe TRBD2 (6 bases). Between the trimmed V and J ends, which lost 6 bases and 4 bases, there was a span of 15 bases. CDR3 size: 14 residues. Per germline, CDR1 SGHVS and CDR2 FQNEAQ. CDR3 in amino acids: CASRDGGNRETQYF. The CDR3, as DNA: TGTGCCAGCAGGGATGGGGGGAACCGAGAGACCCAGTACTTC.

This clonotype appeared many times. The chain has TRBV7-2 and TRBJ2-1; TRBD2 is a possible D gene (5 bases). Germline V CDR1 and CDR2: SGHTA, FQGNSA. Between the trimmed V and J ends, which lost 2 bases and 6 bases, there was a span of 17 bases. The CDR3 extends over 16 amino acids. The chain's CDR3 is CASSLQIGLAANEQFF. As DNA, the CDR3 is TGTGCCAGCAGCTTACAAATTGGCCTAGCAGCCAATGAGCAGTTCTTC.

This clonotype was recorded at least ten times. The J gene is TRBJ2-5, the V gene TRBV2; D not resolved. V lost 3 bases to trimming and J lost 1 base, with 6 bases between them. CDR1 is SNHLY and CDR2 is FYNNEI in the germline V gene. The CDR3 extends over 13 amino acids. The CDR3 loop is CASSEAGQETQYF. The CDR3 DNA is TGTGCCAGCAGTGAGGCTGGCCAAGAGACCCAGTACTTC.

This clonotype occurred a few times. The chain recombines TRBV3-1 with TRBJ1-4; no clear D gene. The CDR3 length is 16 residues. Trimming took 4 bases from V and 4 from J, leaving 16 bases between them. The V gene's germline CDR1 is LGHDT and CDR2 YNNKEL (reference sequence). The CDR3 DNA follows: TGTGCCAGCAGCCGAGGCCTCCAGGCGGGTAATGAAAAACTGTTTTTT. It specifies CASSRGLQAGNEKLFF.

The CDR3 DNA sequence: TGTGCCAGCAGCCAAGTACTCCCGGACGGTCAGCCCCAGCATTTT. Amino acids: CASSQVLPDGQPQHF. The J gene is TRBJ1-5, the V gene TRBV4-2, with unresolved D. CDR1 and CDR2 (germline): LGHNA, YNFKEQ. The CDR3 covers 15 residues. The V and J ends lost 1 base and 6 bases respectively, with 13 bases between them.

The chain combines TRBV4-3 with TRBJ2-5, with 8 bases fitting TRBD2. CDR3 length: 16 amino acids. CDR1 and CDR2 from the germline V gene are LGHNA and YSLEER. Unmatched junction bases numbered 14, after V lost 4 bases and J lost 7 bases. In nucleotides, the CDR3 is TGCGCCAGCAGCCCCGGTAGCGGGAAACCCTCTGGGACCCAGTACTTC. Translation gives CASSPGSGKPSGTQYF.

This clonotype was detected a few times. The J gene is TRBJ1-1, the V gene TRBV7-9, with D possibly being TRBD1 (6 bases). The CDR3 length is 14 residues. Trimming stripped 2 bases from V and 1 base from J, with 8 bases between. CDR1 and CDR2 from the germline V gene are SEHNR and FQNEAQ (reference sequence). CDR3 loop: CASSLRQENTEAFF. The CDR3 DNA sequence: TGTGCCAGCAGCTTAAGACAGGAGAACACTGAAGCTTTCTTT.

This chain links TRBV12-3 or TRBV12-4 with TRBJ2-4; the D call may be TRBD1 or TRBD2 (5 bases each). CDR3 size: 12 residues. V gave up 5 bases and J gave up 14 bases, with 16 bases separating them. In DNA, the CDR3 is TGTGCCAGCAGTCCCACCGGGACGGACAAGTACTTC. It yields the protein CASSPTGTDKYF.

The V gene is TRBV29-1, the J gene TRBJ1-1; 7 positions match TRBD1. The ends lost 3 bases at V and 1 base at J; junction bases unmatched: 5. CDR1 is SQVTM and CDR2 is ANQGSEA in the germline V gene. The CDR3 runs to 14 residues. The CDR3 here is CSVETTGSNTEAFF. The CDR3 nucleotides are TGCAGCGTTGAGACGACAGGGTCGAACACTGAAGCTTTCTTT.

This clonotype was counted a few times. V usage is TRBV4-1 and J usage is TRBJ1-5; D not resolved. The CDR3 contains 15 residues. The V gene lost 2 bases and the J gene lost 6 bases, with 14 bases spanning the gap. In germline, CDR1 is MGHRA, CDR2 YSYEKL. CDR3 sequence: CASSQSPDLGQPQHF. In nucleotides, the CDR3 is TGCGCCAGCAGCCAAAGTCCGGATTTGGGTCAGCCCCAGCATTTT.

This clonotype was counted a few times. This chain joins TRBV12-5 and TRBJ2-3, with 13 bases fitting TRBD2. CDR1 and CDR2 (germline): LGHNT, FRNRAP. With 0 bases clipped from V and 0 bases from J, the junction kept 6 bases outside the gene matches. CDR3 length: 19 residues. The CDR3 region is CASGLVQGLAGTSTDTQYF. CDR3 coding DNA: TGTGCTAGTGGTTTGGTTCAGGGACTAGCGGGGACTAGCACAGATACGCAGTATTTT.

A few counts support this clonotype. The genes are TRBV20-1 and TRBJ1-2; D is perhaps TRBD1 (5 bases). Between the trimmed V and J ends, which lost 0 bases and 0 bases, there was a span of 11 bases. Germline lookup yields CDR1 DFQATT and CDR2 SNEGSKA (reference sequence). The CDR3 totals 15 residues. CDR3 in amino acids: CSARDPQGANYGYTF. CDR3 bases: TGCAGTGCTAGAGATCCCCAGGGCGCTAACTATGGCTACACCTTC.